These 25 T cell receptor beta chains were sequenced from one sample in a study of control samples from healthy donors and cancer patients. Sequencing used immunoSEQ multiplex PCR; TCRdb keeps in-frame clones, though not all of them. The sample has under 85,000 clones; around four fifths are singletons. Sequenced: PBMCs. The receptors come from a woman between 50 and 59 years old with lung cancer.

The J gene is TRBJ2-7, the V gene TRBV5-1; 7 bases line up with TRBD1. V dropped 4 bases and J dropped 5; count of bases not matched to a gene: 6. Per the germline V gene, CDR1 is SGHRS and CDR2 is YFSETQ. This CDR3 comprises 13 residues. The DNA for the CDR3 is TGCGCCAGCAGCGAAGGACAGGCCCACGAGCAGTACTTC. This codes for CASSEGQAHEQYF.

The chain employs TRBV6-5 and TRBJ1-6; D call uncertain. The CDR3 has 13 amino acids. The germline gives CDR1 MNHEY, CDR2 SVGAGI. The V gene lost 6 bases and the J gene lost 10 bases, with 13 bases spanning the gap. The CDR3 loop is CASRLTSGSPLHF. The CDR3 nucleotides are TGTGCCAGCAGATTGACATCGGGGTCACCCCTCCACTTT.

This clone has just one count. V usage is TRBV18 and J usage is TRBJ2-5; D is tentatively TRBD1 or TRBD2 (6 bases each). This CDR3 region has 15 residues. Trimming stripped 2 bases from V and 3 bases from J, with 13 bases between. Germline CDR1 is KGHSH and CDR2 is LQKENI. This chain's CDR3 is CASSPSHREEETQYF. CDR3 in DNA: TGTGCCAGCTCACCATCACACAGGGAGGAAGAGACCCAGTACTTC.

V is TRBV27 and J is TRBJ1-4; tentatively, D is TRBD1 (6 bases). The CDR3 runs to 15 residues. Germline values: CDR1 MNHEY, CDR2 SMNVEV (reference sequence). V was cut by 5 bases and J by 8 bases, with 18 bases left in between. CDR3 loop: CASSGGQYRGEKLFF. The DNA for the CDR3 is TGTGCCAGCAGTGGTGGACAGTACCGAGGAGAAAAACTGTTTTTT.

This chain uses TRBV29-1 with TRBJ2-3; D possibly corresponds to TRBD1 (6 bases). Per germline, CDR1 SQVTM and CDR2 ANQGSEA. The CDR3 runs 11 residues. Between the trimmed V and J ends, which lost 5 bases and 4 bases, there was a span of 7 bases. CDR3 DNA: TGCAGCGTTCCAGGGGCAGATACGCAGTATTTT. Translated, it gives CSVPGADTQYF.

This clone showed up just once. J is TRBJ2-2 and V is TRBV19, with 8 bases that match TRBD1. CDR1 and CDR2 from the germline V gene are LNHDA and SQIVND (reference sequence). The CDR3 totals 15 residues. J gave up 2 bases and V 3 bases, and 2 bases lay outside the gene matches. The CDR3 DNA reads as TGTGCCAGTAGTATGGACAGGGTAAACACCGGGGAGCTGTTTTTT. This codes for CASSMDRVNTGELFF.

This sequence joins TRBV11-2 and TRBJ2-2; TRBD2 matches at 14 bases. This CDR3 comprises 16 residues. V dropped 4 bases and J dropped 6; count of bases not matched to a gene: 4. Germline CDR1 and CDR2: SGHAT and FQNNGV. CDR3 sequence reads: CASSSPGLAGAGELFF. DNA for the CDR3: TGTGCCAGCAGCTCCCCGGGACTAGCGGGGGCCGGGGAGCTGTTTTTT.

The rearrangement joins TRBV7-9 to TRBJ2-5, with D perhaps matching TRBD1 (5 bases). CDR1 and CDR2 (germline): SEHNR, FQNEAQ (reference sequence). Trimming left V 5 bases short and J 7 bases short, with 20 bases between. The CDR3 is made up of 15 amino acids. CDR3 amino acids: CASSNLDGARGTQYF. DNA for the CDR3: TGTGCCAGCAGCAACCTAGATGGGGCCAGAGGGACCCAGTACTTC.

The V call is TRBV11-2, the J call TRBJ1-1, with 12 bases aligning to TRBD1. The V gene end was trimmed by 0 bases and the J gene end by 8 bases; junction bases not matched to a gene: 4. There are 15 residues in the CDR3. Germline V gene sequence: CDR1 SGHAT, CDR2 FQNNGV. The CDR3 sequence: CASSLEGQGALEAFF. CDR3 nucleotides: TGTGCCAGCAGCTTAGAGGGACAGGGGGCGCTCGAAGCTTTCTTT.

The chain's CDR3 is CASSRQGREQYF. In DNA form, the CDR3 reads TGTGCCAGTAGTCGACAGGGGCGTGAGCAGTACTTC. This chain uses TRBV19 with TRBJ2-7; the match to TRBD1 covers 8 bases. Germline CDR1 is LNHDA and CDR2 is SQIVND (reference sequence). The J segment lost 7 bases and the V segment lost 5 bases, leaving 4 bases of the junction unmatched. This CDR3 contains 12 residues. The variable domain in full, with the rest retrieved from reference TRBV19 and TRBJ2-7, is DGGITQSPKYLFRKEGQNVTLSCEQNLNHDAMYWYRQDPGQGLRLIYYSQIVNDFQKGDIAEGYSVSREKKESFPLTVTSAQKNPTAFYLCASSRQGREQYFGPGTRLTVT.

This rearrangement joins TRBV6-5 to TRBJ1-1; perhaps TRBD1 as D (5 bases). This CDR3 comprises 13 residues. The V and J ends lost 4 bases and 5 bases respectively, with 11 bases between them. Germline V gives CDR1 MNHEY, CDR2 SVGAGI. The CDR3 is CASSFSGRTEAFF. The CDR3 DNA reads TGTGCCAGCAGTTTTTCAGGGAGGACTGAAGCTTTCTTT.

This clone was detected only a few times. The CDR3: CASSRQGGGTEAFF. In nucleotides, the CDR3 is TGCGCCAGCAGCCGTCAGGGGGGCGGGACTGAAGCTTTCTTT. V usage is TRBV5-1 and J usage is TRBJ1-1; 7 positions match TRBD1. CDR3 size: 14 residues. The germline V gene encodes CDR1 SGHRS and CDR2 YFSETQ. J gave up 5 bases and V 4 bases, and 8 bases lay outside the gene matches.

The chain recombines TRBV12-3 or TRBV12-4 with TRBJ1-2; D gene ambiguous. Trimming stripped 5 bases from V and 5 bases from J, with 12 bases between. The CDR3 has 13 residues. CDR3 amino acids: CASSPQRQYGYTF. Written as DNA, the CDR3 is TGTGCCAGCAGTCCACAGCGTCAGTATGGCTACACCTTC.

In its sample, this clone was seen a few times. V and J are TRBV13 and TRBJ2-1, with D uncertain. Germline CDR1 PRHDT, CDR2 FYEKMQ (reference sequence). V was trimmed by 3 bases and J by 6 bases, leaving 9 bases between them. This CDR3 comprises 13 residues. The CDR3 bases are TGTGCCAGCAGCTTTACTAACGCCAATGAGCAGTTCTTC. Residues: CASSFTNANEQFF.

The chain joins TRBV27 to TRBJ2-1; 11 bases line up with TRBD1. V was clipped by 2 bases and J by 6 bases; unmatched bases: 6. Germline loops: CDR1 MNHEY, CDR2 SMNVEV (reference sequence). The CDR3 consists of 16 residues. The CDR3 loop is CASSLRGQGAFNEQFF. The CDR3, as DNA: TGTGCCAGCAGTTTAAGAGGACAGGGGGCCTTCAATGAGCAGTTCTTC.

The CDR3 DNA reads as TGTGCCAGCAGTCCCCGTGGGACGGGGACCCTCGAGCAGTACTTC. Its translation: CASSPRGTGTLEQYF. This sequence joins TRBV28 and TRBJ2-7; D assignment may be TRBD1 or TRBD2 (5 bases each). Germline V gene data show CDR1 as MDHEN and CDR2 as SYDVKM. The CDR3 covers 15 residues. V lost 5 bases to trimming and J lost 6 bases, with 20 bases between them. Variable domain in full (rest from reference TRBV28 and TRBJ2-7): DVKVTQSSRYLVKRTGEKVFLECVQDMDHENMFWYRQDPGLGLRLIYFSYDVKMKEKGDIPEGYSVSREKKERFSLILESASTNQTSMYLCASSPRGTGTLEQYFGPGTRLTVT.

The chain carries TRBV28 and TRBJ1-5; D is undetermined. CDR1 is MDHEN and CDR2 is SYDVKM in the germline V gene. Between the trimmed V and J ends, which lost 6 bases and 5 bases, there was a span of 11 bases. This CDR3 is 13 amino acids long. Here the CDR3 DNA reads TGTGCCAGCAGCGTCCGGTCTCATCAGCCCCAGCATTTT. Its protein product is CASSVRSHQPQHF.

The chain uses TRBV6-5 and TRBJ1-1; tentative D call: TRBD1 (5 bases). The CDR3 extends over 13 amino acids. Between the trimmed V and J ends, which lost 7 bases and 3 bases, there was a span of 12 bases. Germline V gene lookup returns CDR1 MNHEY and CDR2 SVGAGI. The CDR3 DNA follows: TGTGCCAGCAAGAGGGGCGAGGACACTGAAGCTTTCTTT. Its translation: CASKRGEDTEAFF.

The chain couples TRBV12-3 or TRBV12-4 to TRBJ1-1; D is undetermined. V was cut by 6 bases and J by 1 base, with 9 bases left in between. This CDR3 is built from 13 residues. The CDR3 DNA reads TGTGCCAGCAGCAACACGGGGAACACTGAAGCTTTCTTT. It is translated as CASSNTGNTEAFF.

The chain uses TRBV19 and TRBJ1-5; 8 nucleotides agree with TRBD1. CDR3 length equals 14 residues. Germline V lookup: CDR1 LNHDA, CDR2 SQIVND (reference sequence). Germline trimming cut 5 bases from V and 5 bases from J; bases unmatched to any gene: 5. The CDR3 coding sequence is TGTGCCAGTAGTGGACAGGGAGGGTATCAGCCCCAGCATTTT. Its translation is CASSGQGGYQPQHF.

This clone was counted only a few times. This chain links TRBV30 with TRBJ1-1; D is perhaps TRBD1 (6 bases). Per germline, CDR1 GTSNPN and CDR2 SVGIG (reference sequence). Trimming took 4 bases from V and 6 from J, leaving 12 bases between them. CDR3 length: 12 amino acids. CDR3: CAWTPGTPEAFF. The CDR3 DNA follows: TGTGCCTGGACACCCGGGACACCTGAAGCTTTCTTT.

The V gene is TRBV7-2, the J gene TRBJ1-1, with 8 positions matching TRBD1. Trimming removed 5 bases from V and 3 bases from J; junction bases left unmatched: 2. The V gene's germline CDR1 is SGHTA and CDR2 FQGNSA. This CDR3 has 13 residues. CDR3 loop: CASSLTGDTEAFF. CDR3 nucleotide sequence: TGTGCCAGCAGCCTGACAGGGGACACTGAAGCTTTCTTT.

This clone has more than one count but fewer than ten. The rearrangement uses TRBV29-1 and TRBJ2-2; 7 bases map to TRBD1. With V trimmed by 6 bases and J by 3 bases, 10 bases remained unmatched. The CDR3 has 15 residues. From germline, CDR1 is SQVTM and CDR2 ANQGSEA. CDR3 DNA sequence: TGCAGCGTGAGGGGCGGCAGGGGGTACACCGGGGAGCTGTTTTTT. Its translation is CSVRGGRGYTGELFF.

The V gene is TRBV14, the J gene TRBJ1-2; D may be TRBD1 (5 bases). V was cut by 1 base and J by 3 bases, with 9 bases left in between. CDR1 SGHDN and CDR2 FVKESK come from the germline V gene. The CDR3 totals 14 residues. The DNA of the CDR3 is TGTGCCAGCAGCCAAGGACAGACCGACTATGGCTACACCTTC. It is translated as CASSQGQTDYGYTF. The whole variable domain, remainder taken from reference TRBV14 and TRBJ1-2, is EAGVTQFPSHSVIEKGQTVTLRCDPISGHDNLYWYRRVMGKEIKFLLHFVKESKQDESGMPNNRFLAERTGGTYSTLKVQPAELEDSGVYFCASSQGQTDYGYTFGSGTRLTVV.

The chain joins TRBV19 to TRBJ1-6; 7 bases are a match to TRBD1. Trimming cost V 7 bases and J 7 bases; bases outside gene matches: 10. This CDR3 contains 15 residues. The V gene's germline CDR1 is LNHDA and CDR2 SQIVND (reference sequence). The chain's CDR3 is CASTTGTGENSPLHF. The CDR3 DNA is TGTGCCAGTACCACCGGTACAGGGGAGAATTCACCCCTCCACTTT.